Listed here are 2 T cell receptor beta chains from one sample, sequenced in a study of T cell responses to AZD1222 COVID-19 vaccine. The method was immunoSEQ multiplex PCR; TCRdb's version includes in-frame clones alone and lacks a portion of them. The data show tens of thousands of clones, with more than 70% seen just once and roughly a fifth held by the top ten. The material was peripheral blood, obtained on day 0 of AZD1222 vaccination. All receptors derive from an adult in good health.

V usage is TRBV6-6 and J usage is TRBJ1-2; perhaps TRBD1 as D (6 bases). Germline loops: CDR1 MNHNY, CDR2 SVGAGI (reference sequence). This CDR3 is 16 amino acids long. Trimming shortened V by 4 bases and J by 0 bases, and 15 bases separated the two germline ends. The DNA for the CDR3 is TGTGCCAGCAGTTTACTACAGGGCCTCGCTAACTATGGCTACACCTTC. As protein: CASSLLQGLANYGYTF.

The chain couples TRBV7-2 to TRBJ2-3; 7 bases are a match to TRBD2. Trimming at V came to 5 bases and at J to 4 bases, leaving 6 bases not matched to a gene. The CDR3 has 14 amino acids. The germline CDR1 and CDR2 sequences are SGHTA and FQGNSA. CDR3 nucleotide sequence: TGTGCCAGCAGCCCACGACTAGCTCCAGATACGCAGTATTTT. Translating gives CASSPRLAPDTQYF.